This T cell receptor (beta chain) was found in a study of blood T cells in healthy people across ages. Sample-barcoded 5' priming and a J-beta primer mix drove a second PCR of about 7 to 12 cycles. TCRdb re-analysed the 5' RACE reads in MiXCR, keeping a single row per CDR3 protein. This table holds under 1,000,000 distinct CDR3 sequences, 35% to 40% found once. Each donor had around 11 milliliters of peripheral blood drawn. As concerns this clonotype: The antigen remains unidentified.

Findings and caveats of the study: Older individuals had lower TCR beta diversity per million T cells (the decline was roughly linear). Unsorted PBMCs blocked a conclusive comparison of naive and antigen-experienced cells.

The sequence was obtained from a man aged 18 to 29 in good health. Input material: blood.

This CDR3 reads CASSPEGSYGYTF. CDR3 DNA sequence: TGTGCCAGCAGCCCTGAGGGTTCCTATGGCTACACCTTC. V is TRBV7-2 and J is TRBJ1-2; D not certain. CDR1 is SGHTA and CDR2 is FQGNSA in the germline V gene. The CDR3 length is 13 residues. Trimming took 5 bases from V and 4 from J, leaving 11 bases between them.